This T cell receptor (beta chain) appears in the sequencing data of a study of T cell repertoires in cytomegalovirus infection. Turning to the study itself: Signatures in public TCR beta sequences pointed to both CMV infection and matching HLA type.

Each CDR3 protein is one row after TCRdb ran MiXCR on the reads. The top ten hold around 15% of the sample, which has about 900,000 distinct CDR3 sequences, around 30% seen once. As concerns this clonotype: The antigen is not known.

This CDR3 region has 16 residues. The germline CDR1 and CDR2 sequences are SEHNR and FQNEAQ (reference sequence). Germline trimming cut 5 bases from V and 0 bases from J; bases unmatched to any gene: 5. The sequence derives from a human donor in good health (CMV status not recorded). Some clones in this sample may be carry-over from other donors' samples. The sample in question was cultured CD8+ T cells from PBMCs, obtained from culture after CMV antigen stimulation. The V gene is TRBV7-9, the J gene TRBJ2-2, with 8 bases lining up with TRBD1. CDR3 amino acids: CASSPPGGTNTGELFF. Written as DNA, the CDR3 is TGTGCCAGCAGCCCTCCAGGGGGCACGAACACCGGGGAGCTGTTTTTT.